A selection of T cell receptor beta chains follows, all from one sample in a study of T cells in Graves' hyperthyroidism and ophthalmopathy. TCRdb called the multiplex PCR reads again in MiXCR, with one record for every CDR3 protein. The sample holds about 360,000 distinct CDR3 sequences, about 18% seen once. The specimen was blood. These receptor sequences come from a woman under 30 with Graves' hyperthyroidism. Both conserved end residues are part of each CDR3. Fields, in order: CDR3 length, D gene, V gene, clone size, J gene, CDR3 protein, CDR3 DNA. The D gene is left open where the match is weak. Clone sizes are given selectively: once, few, many, or a class where the clone is expanded.

>13|-|TRBV12-3/TRBV12-4|-|TRBJ2-2
CASSLARVGELFF
TGTGCCAGCAGTTTAGCCCGGGTCGGGGAGCTGTTTTTT
>17|-|TRBV7-8|many|TRBJ1-5
CAGSSRSGGEGNQPQHF
TGTGCCGGCAGCTCCCGCAGTGGGGGTGAGGGCAATCAGCCCCAGCATTTT
>16|TRBD1|TRBV28|many|TRBJ1-5
CASSLDRVRSNQPQHF
TGTGCCAGCAGTTTAGACAGGGTTCGGAGCAATCAGCCCCAGCATTTT
>15|-|TRBV27|many|TRBJ2-4
CASSSGQLAKNIQYF
TGTGCCAGCTCCTCGGGGCAGTTAGCCAAAAACATTCAGTACTTC
>16|TRBD1|TRBV7-6|many|TRBJ2-5
CASSGDPGTAQETQYF
TGTGCCAGCAGCGGTGATCCCGGGACAGCACAAGAGACCCAGTACTTC
>16|-|TRBV18|-|TRBJ1-3
CASSPVEGSAGNTIYF
TGTGCCAGCTCACCAGTGGAGGGATCAGCTGGAAACACCATATATTTT
>16|-|TRBV12-3/TRBV12-4|many|TRBJ1-3
CASSGRPRKLRNTIYF
TGTGCCAGCAGTGGGAGGCCACGTAAACTTAGAAACACCATATATTTT
>15|-|TRBV19|few|TRBJ2-5
CASSSPGPLQETQYF
TGTGCCAGTAGTTCACCGGGACCACTCCAAGAGACCCAGTACTTC
>11|-|TRBV30|few|TRBJ1-2
CAWSTGYGYTF
TGTGCCTGGAGTACCGGCTATGGCTACACCTTC
>15|TRBD1|TRBV28|many|TRBJ2-7
CASSALSGTADTQYF
TGTGCCAGCTCCGCCCTCTCCGGGACAGCCGATACGCAGTACTTC
>13|-|TRBV28|many|TRBJ2-2
CASLNANTGELFF
TGTGCCAGCCTGAACGCGAACACCGGGGAGCTGTTTTTT
>13|TRBD2|TRBV5-1|many|TRBJ2-5
CASSLGGGKTQYF
TGCGCCAGCAGCTTGGGCGGGGGAAAGACCCAGTACTTC
>14|-|TRBV12-3/TRBV12-4|many|TRBJ1-2
CASSLPGFNYGYTF
TGTGCCAGCAGTTTGCCCGGTTTTAACTATGGCTACACCTTC
>14|-|TRBV16|many|TRBJ1-2
CASSQQAGSDGYTF
TGTGCCAGCAGCCAACAGGCAGGGTCGGATGGCTACACCTTC
>12|-|TRBV12-3/TRBV12-4|-|TRBJ2-5
CASRRGAETQYF
TGTGCCAGCAGGAGGGGGGCGGAGACCCAGTACTTC
>14|-|TRBV13|many|TRBJ1-2
CASSLGAGSEGYTF
TGTGCCAGCAGCTTAGGGGCAGGGTCGGAAGGCTACACCTTC
>14|-|TRBV7-2|once|TRBJ1-3
CASSSVGSGNTIYF
TGTGCCAGCAGCTCAGTGGGCTCTGGAAACACCATATATTTT
>16|-|TRBV19|many|TRBJ1-1
CASSSAGDFMNTEAFF
TGTGCCAGTAGTTCTGCCGGGGATTTCATGAACACTGAAGCTTTCTTT
>16|-|TRBV18|many|TRBJ1-1
CASSPPDGHMNTEAFF
TGTGCCAGCTCACCGCCAGACGGACATATGAACACTGAAGCTTTCTTT
>13|-|TRBV5-1|many|TRBJ2-7
CASSLINSGEQYF
TGCGCCAGCAGCCTTATTAATTCGGGGGAGCAGTACTTC
>16|TRBD2|TRBV27|many|TRBJ2-7
CASSPTSGGFSYEQYF
TGTGCCAGCAGTCCAACTAGCGGGGGATTCTCCTACGAGCAGTACTTC
>14|TRBD1|TRBV10-3|few|TRBJ1-1
CAISSRTGNTEAFF
TGTGCCATCAGTAGCAGGACAGGGAACACTGAAGCTTTCTTT
>14|-|TRBV28|-|TRBJ1-2
CASSLLRSNYGYTF
TGTGCCAGCAGTTTACTGAGATCTAACTATGGCTACACCTTC
>14|-|TRBV18|-|TRBJ2-7
CASSPNRNSYEQYF
TGTGCCAGCTCACCCAACAGGAACTCCTACGAGCAGTACTTC
>13|-|TRBV6-5|many|TRBJ1-2
CASSNRENYGYTF
TGTGCCAGCAGTAACCGGGAAAACTATGGCTACACCTTC
>16|TRBD1|TRBV12-3/TRBV12-4|many|TRBJ2-5
CASSTGQGTVGETQYF
TGTGCCAGCAGTACGGGACAGGGAACGGTCGGAGAGACCCAGTACTTC
>14|-|TRBV20-1|few|TRBJ1-2
CSASTGTALDGYTF
TGCAGTGCTAGTACTGGGACTGCGCTGGATGGCTACACCTTC
>13|-|TRBV20-1|many|TRBJ1-5
CSARDGGYQPQHF
TGCAGTGCTAGAGATGGGGGGTATCAGCCCCAGCATTTT
>13|-|TRBV12-3/TRBV12-4|many|TRBJ1-5
CASSQEGSQPQHF
TGTGCCAGCAGTCAGGAGGGGAGTCAGCCCCAGCATTTT
>16|TRBD2|TRBV27|-|TRBJ2-7
CASSDDPGGALYEQYF
TGTGCCAGCAGTGACGACCCGGGGGGGGCCCTCTACGAGCAGTACTTC